This T cell receptor beta chain stems from a study of blood T cell repertoires in COVID-19. Study-wide context: Acute and convalescent COVID-19 specimens originated in the United States, Italy and Spain.

Study members were between roughly 18 and 90 years old and lived in 25 or so US regions. Cohort assignment relied on participant-reported clinical history. Either two negative PCRs, clearance, or symptom resolution qualified Cohort 3 donors as recovered. Germline V gene lookup returns CDR1 MNHEY and CDR2 SVGEGT. The CDR3 covers 17 residues. The J segment lost 4 bases and the V segment lost 6 bases, leaving 11 bases of the junction unmatched. The table came from immunoSEQ multiplex PCR; TCRdb's copy has only in-frame clones and leaves some out. The sample includes approximately 270,000 clones, 86% of them seen just once.

The chain employs TRBV6-2 or TRBV6-3 and TRBJ2-1; 11 bases are a match to TRBD2. The sequenced sample consisted of PBMCs or T cells enriched from blood (not recorded which). The clonotype was recovered from a man between 40 and 49 years old who had recovered from COVID-19. CDR3 loop: CASSTGTSGGDYNEQFF. For the CDR3, the DNA is TGTGCCAGCAGCACCGGGACTAGCGGAGGAGATTACAATGAGCAGTTCTTC.